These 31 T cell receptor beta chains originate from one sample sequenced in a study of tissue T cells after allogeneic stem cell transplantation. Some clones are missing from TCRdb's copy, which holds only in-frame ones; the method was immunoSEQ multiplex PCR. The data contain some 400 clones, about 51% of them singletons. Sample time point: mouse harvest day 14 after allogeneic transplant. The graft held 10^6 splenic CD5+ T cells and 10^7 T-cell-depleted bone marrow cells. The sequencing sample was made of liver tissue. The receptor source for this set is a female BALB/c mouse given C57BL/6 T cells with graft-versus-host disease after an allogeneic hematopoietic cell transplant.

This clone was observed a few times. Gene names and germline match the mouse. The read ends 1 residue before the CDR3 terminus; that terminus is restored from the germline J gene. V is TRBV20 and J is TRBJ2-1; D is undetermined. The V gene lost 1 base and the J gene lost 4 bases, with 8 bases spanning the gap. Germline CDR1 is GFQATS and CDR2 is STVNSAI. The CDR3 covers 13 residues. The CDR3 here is CGARARRYAEQFF. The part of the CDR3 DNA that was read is TGTGGTGCTAGGGCCCGGAGATATGCTGAGCAGTTC.

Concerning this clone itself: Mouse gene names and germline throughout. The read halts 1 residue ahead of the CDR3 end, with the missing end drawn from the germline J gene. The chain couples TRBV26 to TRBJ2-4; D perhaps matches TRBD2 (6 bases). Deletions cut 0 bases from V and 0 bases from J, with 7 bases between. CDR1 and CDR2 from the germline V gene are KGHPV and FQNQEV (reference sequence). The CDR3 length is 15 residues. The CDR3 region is CASSLSGGSQNTLYF. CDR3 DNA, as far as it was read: TGTGCCAGCAGTCTGTCGGGGGGTAGTCAAAACACCTTGTAC. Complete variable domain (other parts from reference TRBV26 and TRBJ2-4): NSKVIQTPRYLVKGQGQKAKMRCIPEKGHPVVFWYQQNKNNEFKFLINFQNQEVLQQIDMTEKRFSAECPSNSPCSLEIQSSEAGDSALYLCASSLSGGSQNTLYFGAGTRLSVL.

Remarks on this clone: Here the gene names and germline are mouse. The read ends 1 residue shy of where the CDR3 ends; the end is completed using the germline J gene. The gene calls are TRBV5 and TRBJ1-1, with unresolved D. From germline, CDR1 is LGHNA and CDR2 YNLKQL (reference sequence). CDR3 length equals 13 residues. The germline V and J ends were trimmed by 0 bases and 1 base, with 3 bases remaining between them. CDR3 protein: CASSQDRNTEVFF. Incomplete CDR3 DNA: TGTGCCAGCAGCCAAGACAGGAACACAGAAGTCTTC.

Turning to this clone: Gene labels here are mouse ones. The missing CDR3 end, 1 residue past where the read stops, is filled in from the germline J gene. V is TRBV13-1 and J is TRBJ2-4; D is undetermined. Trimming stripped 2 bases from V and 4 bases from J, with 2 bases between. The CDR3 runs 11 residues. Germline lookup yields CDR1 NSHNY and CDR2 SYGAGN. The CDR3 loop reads CASSDKNTLYF. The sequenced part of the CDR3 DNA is TGTGCCAGCAGTGACAAAAACACCTTGTAC.

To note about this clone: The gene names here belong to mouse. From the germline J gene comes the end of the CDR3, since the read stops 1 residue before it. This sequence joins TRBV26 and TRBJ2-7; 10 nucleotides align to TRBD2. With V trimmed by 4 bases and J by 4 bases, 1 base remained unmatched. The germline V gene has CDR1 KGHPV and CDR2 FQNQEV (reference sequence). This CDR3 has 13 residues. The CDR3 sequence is CASSPDWGYEQYF. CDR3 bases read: TGTGCCAGCAGTCCGGACTGGGGGTATGAACAGTAC.

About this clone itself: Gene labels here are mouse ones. CDR3 sequence: CGARGGTYNNQAPLF. Partial CDR3 DNA: TGTGGTGCTAGGGGGGGGACCTATAACAACCAGGCTCCGCTT. V gene TRBV20 combines with J gene TRBJ1-5; D is possibly TRBD1 (5 bases). The read finishes 1 residue shy of the CDR3 end, and the germline J gene is used to complete it. Trimming pared 1 base from V and 0 bases from J, leaving 10 bases between. This CDR3 comprises 15 residues. Germline V gene lookup returns CDR1 GFQATS and CDR2 STVNSAI. Full variable domain (missing parts from reference TRBV20 and TRBJ1-5): GALVYQYPRRTICKSGTSMRMECQAVGFQATSVAWYRQSPQKTFELIALSTVNSAIKYEQNFTQEKFPISHPNLSFSSMTVLNAYLEDRGLYLCGARGGTYNNQAPLFGEGTRLSVL.

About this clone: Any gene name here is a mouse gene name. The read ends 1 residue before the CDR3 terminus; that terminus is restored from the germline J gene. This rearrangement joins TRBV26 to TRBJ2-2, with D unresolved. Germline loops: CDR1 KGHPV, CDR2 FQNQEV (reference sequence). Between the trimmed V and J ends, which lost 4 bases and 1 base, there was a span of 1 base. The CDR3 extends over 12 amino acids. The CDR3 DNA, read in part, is TGTGCCAGCAGTCAAAACACCGGGCAGCTCTAC. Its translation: CASSQNTGQLY. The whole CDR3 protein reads CASSQNTGQLYF.

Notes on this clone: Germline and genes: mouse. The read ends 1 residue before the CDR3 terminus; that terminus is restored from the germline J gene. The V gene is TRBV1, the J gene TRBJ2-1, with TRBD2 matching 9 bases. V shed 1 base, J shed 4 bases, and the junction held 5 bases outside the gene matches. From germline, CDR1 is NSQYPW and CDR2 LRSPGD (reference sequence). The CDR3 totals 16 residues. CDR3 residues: CTCSAVGLGDYAEQFF. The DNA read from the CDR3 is TGCACCTGCAGTGCAGTGGGACTGGGCGATTATGCTGAGCAGTTC.

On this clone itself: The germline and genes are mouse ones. The CDR3 DNA, read in part, is TGTGCCTGGAGTCGGGGGGAGAAGGGTCAAAACACCTTGTAC. As protein: CAWSRGEKGQNTLY. The whole CDR3 protein is CAWSRGEKGQNTLYF. The V and J genes are TRBV31 and TRBJ2-4; possible D gene TRBD2, 6 bases. The sequence runs out 1 residue before the end of the CDR3; the remainder is reconstructed from the germline J gene. V dropped 1 base and J dropped 1 base, with 12 bases sitting between them. CDR1 and CDR2 (germline): GKSSPN, SITVG. The CDR3 loop spans 15 amino acids.

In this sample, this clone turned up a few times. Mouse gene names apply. CDR3 bases read: TGTGCAAGCAGCTCGACCGGGACAGAAGTCTTC. It encodes CASSSTGTEVF. The CDR3, in full, reads CASSSTGTEVFF. V is TRBV16 and J is TRBJ1-1; D is undetermined. Read coverage stops 1 residue before the CDR3 terminus; the germline J gene supplies the remainder. V was trimmed by 4 bases and J by 5 bases, leaving 8 bases between them. The CDR3 spans 12 residues. Per germline, CDR1 SGHSA and CDR2 FRNQAP.

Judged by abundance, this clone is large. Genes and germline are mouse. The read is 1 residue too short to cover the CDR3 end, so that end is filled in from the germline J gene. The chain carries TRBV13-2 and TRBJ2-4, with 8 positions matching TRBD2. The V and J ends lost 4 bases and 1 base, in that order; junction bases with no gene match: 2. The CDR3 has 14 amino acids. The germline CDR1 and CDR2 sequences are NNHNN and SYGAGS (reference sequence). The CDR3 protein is CASGQTGGQNTLYF. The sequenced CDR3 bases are TGTGCCAGCGGTCAGACTGGGGGTCAAAACACCTTGTAC.

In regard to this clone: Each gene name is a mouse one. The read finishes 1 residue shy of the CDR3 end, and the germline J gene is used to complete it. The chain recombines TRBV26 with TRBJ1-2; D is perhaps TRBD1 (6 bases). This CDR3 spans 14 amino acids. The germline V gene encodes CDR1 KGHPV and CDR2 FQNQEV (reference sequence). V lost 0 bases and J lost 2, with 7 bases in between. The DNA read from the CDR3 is TGTGCCAGCAGTCTGTCCGGACAGAACTCCGACTACACC. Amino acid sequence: CASSLSGQNSDYT. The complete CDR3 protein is CASSLSGQNSDYTF.

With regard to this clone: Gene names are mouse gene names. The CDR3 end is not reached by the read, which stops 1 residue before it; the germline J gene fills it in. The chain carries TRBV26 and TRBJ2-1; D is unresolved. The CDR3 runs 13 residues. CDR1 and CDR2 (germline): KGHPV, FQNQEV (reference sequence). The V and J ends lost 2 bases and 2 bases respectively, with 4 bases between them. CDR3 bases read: TGTGCCAGCAGTCTGGGGGACTATGCTGAGCAGTTC. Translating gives CASSLGDYAEQF. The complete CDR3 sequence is CASSLGDYAEQFF. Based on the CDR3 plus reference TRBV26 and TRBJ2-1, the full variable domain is NSKVIQTPRYLVKGQGQKAKMRCIPEKGHPVVFWYQQNKNNEFKFLINFQNQEVLQQIDMTEKRFSAECPSNSPCSLEIQSSEAGDSALYLCASSLGDYAEQFFGPGTRLTVL.

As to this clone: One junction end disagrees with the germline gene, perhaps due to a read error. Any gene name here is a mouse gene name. Incomplete CDR3 DNA: TGTGCCAGCAGTGACCGGACAGGGAATGCTGAGCAGTTC. Translated, it gives CASSDRTGNAEQF. The entire CDR3 protein is CASSDRTGNAEQFF. The V and J genes are TRBV13-2 and TRBJ2-1; 8 bases match TRBD1. From the germline J gene comes the end of the CDR3, since the read stops 1 residue before it. CDR3 length equals 14 residues. Germline V gives CDR1 NNHNN, CDR2 SYGAGS (reference sequence).

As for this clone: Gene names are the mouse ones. The part of the CDR3 DNA that was read is TGTGCCAGCGACAGGGGAGGGCGTGCAGAAACGCTGTAT. It is translated as CASDRGGRAETLY. The CDR3 in its entirety is CASDRGGRAETLYF. V gene TRBV19 combines with J gene TRBJ2-3; 8 bases are a match to TRBD1. The read is 1 residue too short to cover the CDR3 end, so that end is filled in from the germline J gene. Per germline, CDR1 FNHDT and CDR2 SITEND (reference sequence). This CDR3 has 14 residues. Trimming at V came to 7 bases and at J to 1 base, leaving 5 bases not matched to a gene. The entire variable domain, with the rest obtained from reference TRBV19 and TRBJ2-3, is as follows: GGIITQTPKFLIGQEGQKLTLKCQQNFNHDTMYWYRQDSGKGLRLIYYSITENDLQKGDLSEGYDASREKKSSFSLTVTSAQKNEMAVFLCASDRGGRAETLYFGSGTRLTVL.

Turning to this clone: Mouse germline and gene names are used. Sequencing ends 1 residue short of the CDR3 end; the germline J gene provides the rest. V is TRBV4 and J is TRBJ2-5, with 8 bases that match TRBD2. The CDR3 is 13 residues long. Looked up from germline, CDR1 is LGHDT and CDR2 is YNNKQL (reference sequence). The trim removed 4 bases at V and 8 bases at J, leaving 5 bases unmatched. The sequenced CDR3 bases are TGTGCCAGCAGCTGGACTGGGAGGGTCACCCAGTAC. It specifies CASSWTGRVTQY. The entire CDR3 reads CASSWTGRVTQYF.

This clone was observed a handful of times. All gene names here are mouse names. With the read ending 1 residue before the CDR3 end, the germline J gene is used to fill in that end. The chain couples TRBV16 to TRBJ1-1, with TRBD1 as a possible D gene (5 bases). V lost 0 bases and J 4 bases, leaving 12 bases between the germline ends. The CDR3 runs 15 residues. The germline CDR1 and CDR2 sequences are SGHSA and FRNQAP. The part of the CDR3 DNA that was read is TGTGCAAGCAGCTTAGATGGGGGGGAGGGCACAGAAGTCTTC. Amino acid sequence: CASSLDGGEGTEVF. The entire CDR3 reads CASSLDGGEGTEVFF.

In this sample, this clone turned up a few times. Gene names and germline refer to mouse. CDR3 residues: CASSSRGANTGQLYF. The part of the CDR3 DNA that was read is TGTGCTAGCAGTTCCAGGGGTGCAAACACCGGGCAGCTCTAC. The chain couples TRBV29 to TRBJ2-2, with D possibly being TRBD1 (6 bases). The read terminates 1 residue ahead of where the CDR3 ends, so the germline J gene completes it. Looked up from germline, CDR1 is MSHET and CDR2 is SYDVDS. This CDR3 region has 15 residues. Trimming removed 4 bases from V and 0 bases from J, with 9 bases in between.

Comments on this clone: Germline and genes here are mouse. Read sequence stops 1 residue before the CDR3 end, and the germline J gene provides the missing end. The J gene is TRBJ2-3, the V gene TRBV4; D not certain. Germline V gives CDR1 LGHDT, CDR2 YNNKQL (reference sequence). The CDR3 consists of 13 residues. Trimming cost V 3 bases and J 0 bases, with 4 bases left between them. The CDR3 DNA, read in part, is TGTGCCAGCAGCTACAATAGTGCAGAAACGCTGTAT. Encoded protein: CASSYNSAETLY. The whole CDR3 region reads CASSYNSAETLYF.

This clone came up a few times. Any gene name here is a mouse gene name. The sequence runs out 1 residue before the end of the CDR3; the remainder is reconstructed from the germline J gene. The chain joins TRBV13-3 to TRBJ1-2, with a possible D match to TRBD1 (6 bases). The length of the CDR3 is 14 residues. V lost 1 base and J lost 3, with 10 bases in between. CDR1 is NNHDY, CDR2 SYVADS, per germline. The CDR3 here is CASSDRGEDSDYTF. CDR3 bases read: TGTGCCAGCAGTGATAGGGGGGAGGACTCCGACTACACC.

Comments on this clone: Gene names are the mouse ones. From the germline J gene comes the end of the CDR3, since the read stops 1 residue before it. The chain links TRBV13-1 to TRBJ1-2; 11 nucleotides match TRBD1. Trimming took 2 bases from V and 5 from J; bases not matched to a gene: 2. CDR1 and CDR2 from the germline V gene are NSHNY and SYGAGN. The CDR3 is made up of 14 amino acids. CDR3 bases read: TGTGCCAGCAGTGAGGACAGGGGGCGGTCCGACTACACC. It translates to CASSEDRGRSDYT. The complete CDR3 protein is CASSEDRGRSDYTF.

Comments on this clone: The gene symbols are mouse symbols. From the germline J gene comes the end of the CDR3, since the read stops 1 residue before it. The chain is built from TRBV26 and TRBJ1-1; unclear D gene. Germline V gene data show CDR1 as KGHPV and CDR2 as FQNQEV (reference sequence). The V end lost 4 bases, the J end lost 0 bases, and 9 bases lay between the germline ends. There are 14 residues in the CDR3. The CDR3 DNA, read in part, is TGTGCCAGCAGTCCACATAAAGCAAACACAGAAGTCTTC. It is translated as CASSPHKANTEVF. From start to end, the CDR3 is CASSPHKANTEVFF.

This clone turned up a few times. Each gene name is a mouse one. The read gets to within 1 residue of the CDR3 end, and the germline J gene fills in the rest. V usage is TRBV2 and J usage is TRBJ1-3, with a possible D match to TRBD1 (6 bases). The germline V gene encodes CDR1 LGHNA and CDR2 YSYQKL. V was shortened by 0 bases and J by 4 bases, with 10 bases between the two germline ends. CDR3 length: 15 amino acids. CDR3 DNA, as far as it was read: TGTGCCAGCAGCCAAGATTGGGGGACAGGAAATACGCTCTAT. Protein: CASSQDWGTGNTLY. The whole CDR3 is CASSQDWGTGNTLYF. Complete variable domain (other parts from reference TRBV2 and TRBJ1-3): DPKIIQKPKYLVAVTGSEKILICEQYLGHNAMYWYRQSAKKPLEFMFSYSYQKLMDNQTASSRFQPQSSKKNHLDLQITALKPDDSATYFCASSQDWGTGNTLYFGEGSRLIVV.

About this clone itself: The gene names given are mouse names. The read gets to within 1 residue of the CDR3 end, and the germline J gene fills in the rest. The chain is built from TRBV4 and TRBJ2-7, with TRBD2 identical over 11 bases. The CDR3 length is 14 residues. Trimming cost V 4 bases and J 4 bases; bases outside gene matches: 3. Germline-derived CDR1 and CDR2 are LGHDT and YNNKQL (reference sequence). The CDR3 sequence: CASSSGLGGYEQYF. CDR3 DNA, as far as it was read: TGTGCCAGCAGCTCCGGACTGGGGGGATATGAACAGTAC.

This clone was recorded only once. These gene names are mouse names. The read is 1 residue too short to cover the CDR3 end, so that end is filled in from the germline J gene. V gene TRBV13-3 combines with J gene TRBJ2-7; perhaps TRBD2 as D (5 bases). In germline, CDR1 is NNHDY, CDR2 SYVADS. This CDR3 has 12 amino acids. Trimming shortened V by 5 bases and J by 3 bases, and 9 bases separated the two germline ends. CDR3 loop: CASSHLGYEQYF. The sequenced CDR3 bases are TGTGCCAGCAGCCATCTGGGCTATGAACAGTAC.

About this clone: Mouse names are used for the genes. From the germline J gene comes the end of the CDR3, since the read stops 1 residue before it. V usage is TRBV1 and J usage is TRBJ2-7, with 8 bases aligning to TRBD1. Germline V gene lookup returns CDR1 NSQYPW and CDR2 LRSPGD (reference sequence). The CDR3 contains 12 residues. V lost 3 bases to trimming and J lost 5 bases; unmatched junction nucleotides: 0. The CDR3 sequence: CTCSADRDEQYF. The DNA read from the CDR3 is TGCACCTGCAGTGCGGACAGGGATGAACAGTAC.

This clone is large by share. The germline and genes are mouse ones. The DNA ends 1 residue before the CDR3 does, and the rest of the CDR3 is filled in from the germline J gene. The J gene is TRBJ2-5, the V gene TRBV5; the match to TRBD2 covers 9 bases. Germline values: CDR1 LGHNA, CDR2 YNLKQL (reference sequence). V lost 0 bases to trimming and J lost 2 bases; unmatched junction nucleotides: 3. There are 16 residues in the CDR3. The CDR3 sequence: CASSQDLGGPQDTQYF. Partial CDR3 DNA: TGTGCCAGCAGCCAAGATTTGGGGGGGCCCCAAGACACCCAGTAC.

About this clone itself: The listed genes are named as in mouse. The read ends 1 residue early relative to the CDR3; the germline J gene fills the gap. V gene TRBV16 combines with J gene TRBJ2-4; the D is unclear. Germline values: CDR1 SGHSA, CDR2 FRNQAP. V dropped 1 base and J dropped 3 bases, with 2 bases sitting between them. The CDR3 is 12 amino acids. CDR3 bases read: TGTGCAAGCAGCTTAGGACAAAACACCTTGTAC. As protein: CASSLGQNTLY. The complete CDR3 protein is CASSLGQNTLYF.

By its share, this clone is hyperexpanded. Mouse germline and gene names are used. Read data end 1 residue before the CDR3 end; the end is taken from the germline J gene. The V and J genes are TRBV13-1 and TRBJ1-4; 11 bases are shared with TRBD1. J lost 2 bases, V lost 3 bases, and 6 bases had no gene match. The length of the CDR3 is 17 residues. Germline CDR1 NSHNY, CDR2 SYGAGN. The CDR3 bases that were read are TGTGCCAGCAGTGGCCCGGGACAGGGGGGGTCCAACGAAAGATTATTT. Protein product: CASSGPGQGGSNERLF. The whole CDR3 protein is CASSGPGQGGSNERLFF.

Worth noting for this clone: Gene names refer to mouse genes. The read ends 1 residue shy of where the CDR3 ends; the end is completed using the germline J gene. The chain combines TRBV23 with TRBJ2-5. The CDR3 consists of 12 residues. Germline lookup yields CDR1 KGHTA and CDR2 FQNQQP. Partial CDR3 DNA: TGCTCCAGCAGTCGGCAACAAGACACCCAGTAC. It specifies CSSSRQQDTQY. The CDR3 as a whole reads CSSSRQQDTQYF.

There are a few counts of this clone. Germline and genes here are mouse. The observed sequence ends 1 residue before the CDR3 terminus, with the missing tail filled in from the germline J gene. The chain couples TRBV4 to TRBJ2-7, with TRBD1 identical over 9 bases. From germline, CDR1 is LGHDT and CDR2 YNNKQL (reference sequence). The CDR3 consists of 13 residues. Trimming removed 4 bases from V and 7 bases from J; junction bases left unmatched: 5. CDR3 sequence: CASSLQGAREQYF. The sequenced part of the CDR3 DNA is TGTGCCAGCAGCTTACAGGGGGCGCGGGAACAGTAC.